The 19 T cell receptor beta chains given below trace back to one sample, sequenced in a study of T-cell memory formation after mild COVID-19. MiXCR, applied by TCRdb to the 5' RACE reads, yields one record per CDR3 protein. The sample holds fewer than 500,000 distinct CDR3 sequences, 25% seen once. Specimen: PBMCs or a T cell subset sorted from them (not recorded which). The receptors come from an adult woman who had mild COVID-19 (a few samples of this study predate the infection). Cell type and time point are not known.

The chain has TRBV12-3 or TRBV12-4 and TRBJ1-2; maybe TRBD1 (6 bases). This CDR3 contains 14 residues. Trimming removed 6 bases at V and 4 bases at J, with 15 bases between. The CDR3, as DNA: TGTGCCAGCAGAACACCGGGACACATCTATGGCTACACCTTC. This codes for CASRTPGHIYGYTF.

The chain uses TRBV7-9 and TRBJ1-6, with 11 bases fitting TRBD1. Germline trimming cut 6 bases from V and 6 bases from J; bases unmatched to any gene: 7. Per germline, CDR1 SEHNR and CDR2 FQNEAQ (reference sequence). The CDR3 runs to 16 residues. The CDR3 reads CASSPPGTGGNSPLHF. The CDR3, as DNA: TGTGCCAGCAGTCCACCCGGGACAGGGGGTAATTCACCCCTCCACTTT.

This clonotype has just a few counts. The rearrangement links TRBV10-3 to TRBJ2-7; D is unresolved. In germline, CDR1 is ENHRY, CDR2 SYGVKD. The CDR3 covers 12 residues. V shed 2 bases and J shed 3 bases, with 5 bases lying between them. The CDR3 protein is CAISEDLYEQYF. The DNA of the CDR3 is TGTGCCATCAGTGAGGACCTCTACGAGCAGTACTTC.

Only a few counts were recorded for this clonotype. V and J are TRBV14 and TRBJ2-3; D is uncertain. V dropped 1 base and J dropped 0 bases, with 11 bases sitting between them. Germline CDR1 SGHDN, CDR2 FVKESK. CDR3 length: 16 residues. CDR3 sequence: CASSQVLGISTDTQYF. The CDR3 nucleotides are TGTGCCAGCAGCCAAGTGCTGGGAATTAGCACAGATACGCAGTATTTT.

This clonotype showed up many times. The chain links TRBV19 to TRBJ2-7, with TRBD2 identical over 10 bases. Germline V gene data show CDR1 as LNHDA and CDR2 as SQIVND (reference sequence). The CDR3 totals 14 residues. Trimming removed 5 bases from V and 0 bases from J; junction bases left unmatched: 1. The CDR3 loop reads CASSPSGSSYEQYF. The CDR3 bases are TGTGCCAGTAGTCCTAGCGGGAGCTCCTACGAGCAGTACTTC.

This clonotype was recorded a few times. In DNA, the CDR3 is TGTGCCAGCAGGGGGGAGACCGACAATCAGCCCCAGCATTTT. Translation gives CASRGETDNQPQHF. The chain has TRBV25-1 and TRBJ1-5, with D possibly being TRBD1 (5 bases). This CDR3 region has 14 residues. The ends were cut back, 6 bases at V and 3 bases at J, with 12 bases in the middle. Germline loops: CDR1 MGHDK, CDR2 SYGVNS.

The genes are TRBV29-1 and TRBJ2-1; 8 nucleotides align to TRBD1. The ends lost 7 bases at V and 1 base at J; junction bases unmatched: 3. This CDR3 has 13 amino acids. Germline CDR1 reads SQVTM; CDR2 reads ANQGSEA. The CDR3 is CSATGGSYNEQFF. CDR3 DNA: TGCAGCGCAACAGGGGGGTCCTACAATGAGCAGTTCTTC.

The table lists this clonotype with a few counts. J is TRBJ2-2 and V is TRBV5-6; D is perhaps TRBD1 or TRBD2 (5 bases each). The CDR3 is 15 amino acids. Germline lookup yields CDR1 SGHDT and CDR2 YYEEEE. V was clipped by 4 bases and J by 7 bases, with 17 bases between them. The CDR3 sequence: CASSPSGAWFGELFF. The CDR3, as DNA: TGTGCCAGCAGCCCGTCCGGGGCTTGGTTCGGGGAGCTGTTTTTT.

The chain joins TRBV11-2 to TRBJ2-7; the D gene is possibly TRBD1 (6 bases). Germline lookup yields CDR1 SGHAT and CDR2 FQNNGV. This CDR3 comprises 14 residues. V was cut by 2 bases and J by 3 bases, with 11 bases left in between. Written as DNA, the CDR3 is TGTGCCAGCAGCTTATACGGGACAAACTACGAGCAGTACTTC. Translating it yields CASSLYGTNYEQYF.

This rearrangement joins TRBV3-1 to TRBJ2-2, with 15 bases matching TRBD2. The CDR3 extends over 20 amino acids. CDR1 and CDR2 (germline): LGHDT, YNNKEL (reference sequence). Trimming cost V 2 bases and J 6 bases; bases outside gene matches: 13. CDR3 sequence reads: CASSQHPRGTSGGWSGELFF. In DNA form, the CDR3 reads TGTGCCAGCAGCCAACACCCCCGTGGGACTAGCGGGGGGTGGTCCGGGGAGCTGTTTTTT.

This clonotype was seen only once. The rearrangement joins TRBV20-1 to TRBJ1-5; 10 bases are shared with TRBD1. The CDR3 has 14 residues. V shed 5 bases, J shed 6 bases, and the junction held 7 bases outside the gene matches. CDR1 is DFQATT and CDR2 is SNEGSKA in the germline V gene (reference sequence). CDR3 bases: TGCAGTGCTCTGACGACAGGGGGCGGTCAGCCCCAGCATTTT. This encodes CSALTTGGGQPQHF.

The J gene is TRBJ1-2, the V gene TRBV12-3 or TRBV12-4, with D possibly being TRBD1 (5 bases). The CDR3 totals 14 residues. V was trimmed by 6 bases and J by 4 bases, leaving 15 bases between them. CDR3 DNA: TGTGCCAGCAGCCCTTACCAGGGCGGCTATGGCTACACCTTC. Its translation: CASSPYQGGYGYTF.

This clonotype was seen a few times. The genes are TRBV5-1 and TRBJ2-5; no clear D. The germline gives CDR1 SGHRS, CDR2 YFSETQ. CDR3 length equals 14 residues. Trimming removed 0 bases at V and 1 base at J, with 7 bases between. The CDR3 region is CASSLEQIQETQYF. The CDR3 DNA follows: TGCGCCAGCAGCTTGGAACAGATCCAAGAGACCCAGTACTTC.

In this sample, this clonotype turned up many times. The rearrangement links TRBV12-3 or TRBV12-4 to TRBJ2-5; D gene unclear. The CDR3 runs to 13 residues. With 3 bases removed from V and 5 bases from J, the gap between germline ends came to 10 bases. CDR3 coding DNA: TGTGCCAGCAGTTTCGGACCCAGGGAGACCCAGTACTTC. It translates to CASSFGPRETQYF.

V usage is TRBV12-3 or TRBV12-4 and J usage is TRBJ2-1; D possibly matches TRBD1 or TRBD2 (5 bases each). CDR3 length equals 12 residues. V lost 2 bases to trimming and J lost 15 bases, with 14 bases between them. The CDR3 nucleotides read TGTGCCAGCAGTTTACCGGGACCAAATCTGTTCTTC. Translated, it gives CASSLPGPNLFF.

V gene TRBV29-1 combines with J gene TRBJ2-1; D unclear. CDR3 length: 9 amino acids. Germline V gene data show CDR1 as SQVTM and CDR2 as ANQGSEA. V lost 6 bases to trimming and J lost 9 bases, with 6 bases between them. The CDR3 nucleotides read TGCAGCGTGGGCAGTGAGCAGTTCTTC. Its protein product is CSVGSEQFF.

The rearrangement uses TRBV5-5 and TRBJ1-2; TRBD1 matches at 8 bases. Looked up from germline, CDR1 is SGHKS and CDR2 is YYEKEE (reference sequence). The CDR3 covers 13 residues. V dropped 4 bases and J dropped 8; count of bases not matched to a gene: 7. CDR3 coding DNA: TGTGCCAGCAGCGCGGACAGGGTAAGCGGCTACACCTTC. Its protein is CASSADRVSGYTF.

This sequence joins TRBV7-2 and TRBJ2-3; D ambiguous. V gave up 7 bases and J gave up 0 bases, with 11 bases separating them. Per the germline V gene, CDR1 is SGHTA and CDR2 is FQGNSA. This CDR3 contains 14 residues. CDR3 bases: TGTGCCAGCACCACCCTCGCTAGCACAGATACGCAGTATTTT. It is translated as CASTTLASTDTQYF. Using reference TRBV7-2 and TRBJ2-3 for the parts outside the CDR3, the full variable domain is GAGVSQSPSNKVTEKGKDVELRCDPISGHTALYWYRQSLGQGLEFLIYFQGNSAPDKSGLPSDRFSAERTGGSVSTLTIQRTQQEDSAVYLCASTTLASTDTQYFGPGTRLTVL.

This clonotype was seen only a few times. The chain uses TRBV30 and TRBJ1-4; D not certain. This CDR3 region has 13 residues. The V gene's germline CDR1 is GTSNPN and CDR2 SVGIG (reference sequence). Trimming left V 0 bases short and J 8 bases short, with 10 bases between. CDR3 bases: TGTGCCTGGAGTGTACTGGTATGGGAAAAACTGTTTTTT. As protein: CAWSVLVWEKLFF.